This T cell receptor beta chain was profiled in a study of CD8+ T cells in alopecia areata. V was shortened by 0 bases and J by 3 bases, with 2 bases between the two germline ends. Germline V CDR1 and CDR2: GTSNPN, SVGIG (reference sequence). This CDR3 comprises 11 residues. Points on this clone: Its target is unknown. The identical CDR3 is also encoded by other nucleotide sequences in the sample.

Study results and caveats: Expanded CD8+ clones among the top 100, as well as scalp clonality, were significantly decreased by tofacitinib.

Noted treatment: oral pan-JAK inhibitor, 5-10 mg twice daily. RNA extraction and reverse transcription yielded cDNA as sequencing template. Here immunoSEQ multiplex PCR was the method, and the copy in TCRdb shows in-frame clones only, minus some. The top ten hold more than 13% of the sample, which has around 160,000 clones, roughly 60% seen once. This TCR was recovered from a human donor with alopecia areata. Sample: CD4+ T cells sorted from blood, taken at week 24, from a patient treated with tofacitinib. The chain uses TRBV30 and TRBJ2-5; D uncertain. CDR3 in amino acids: CAWSVEETQYF. The CDR3 DNA sequence: TGTGCCTGGAGTGTAGAAGAGACCCAGTACTTC.